This T cell receptor beta chain derives from a study of identical twins (dated by TCRdb to the mid-2010s). Regarding the complete study: TCR alpha and beta repertoires from monozygotic twins, unrelated adults of various ages and cord blood were deep-sequenced to test whether fetal clonotypes persist. To rule out contamination, the twin experiments were replicated at different times with different library preparation protocols. Overall results and qualifications from the work: Out-of-frame TCR alpha sharing in monozygotic twins was systematically underestimated by recombination models, whereas sharing between unrelated individuals was in agreement with the recombination models. Compared with coincidental sharing between unrelated individuals, out-of-frame TCR alpha sequences shared between twins had an excess of sequences with low generation probability. Invariant T cells such as MAIT and iNKT could partly confound zero-insertion analyses, though diverse VJ usage argued against this for most clonotypes. Fewer insertions were carried by abundant cord blood beta clonotypes; a weaker similar trend was observed in young adult naive repertoires, while no such trend was observed in memory repertoires. A weaker excess of twin sharing was found in beta out-of-frame sequences because the signal-to-noise ratio was lowered by fewer shared sequences. Because the same donors could not be followed over many years, conclusions were based on cross-sectional statistical analysis.

Only healthy Caucasian donors were included. From the germline V gene (reference sequence), CDR1 is SEHNR and CDR2 is FQNEAQ. Including cysteine and phenylalanine, the CDR3 has 10 amino acids. The CDR3 DNA has 30 bases and is translated from base 1. A distance of 7 bases separates the germline ends of V and J, which lose 5 bases and 9 bases respectively. The library was made by 5' RACE. The instrument was an Illumina HiSeq 2000. A universal primer binding site was introduced by template switching, and a unique molecular identifier was present in the final cDNA, enabling accurate counting of TCR cDNA molecules. First-strand cDNA for TCR alpha and beta chains was synthesized from specific primers in the conserved constant-segment region. To control for contamination, every cDNA library carried two barcodes: a SMART-Mk sample barcode plus Illumina barcodes. TruSeq adapter sequences, together with Illumina sample barcodes, were added in two successive PCR steps. Sequencing of the TCR alpha and beta cDNA libraries was done on the Illumina HiSeq platform using custom primers. The authors' analysis ran thus. MiGEC processed the raw reads to extract unique molecular identifiers, while MiXCR was used to determine the CDR3 positions. For each individual, recombination models were inferred using an EM algorithm with the repgenHMM and IGoR tools. The analysis of shared clonotypes was done with the tcR package in R, with sharing normalized by the product of cloneset sizes. To study raw recombination without the effects of thymic and clonal selection, out-of-frame nonproductive sequences were analyzed. TCRdb reprocessing: public reads trimmed at Q25 with fastp, clones called with MiXCR, in-frame beta chains kept. A single entry per CDR3 protein holds the most common genes and DNA from its merged rows. None of the V and J calls come from the authors' own analysis; TCRdb made them. The sample has 1.5 million to 2 million distinct CDR3 sequences on record, less than 40% of them singletons. The leading ten clones occupy approximately 0.29% of the sample.

Remarks on this clonotype: Its binding antigen is unknown. Within one base of it there is no much larger clone, and no base qualities were kept.

This sequence originates from a newborn girl in good health. The sample taken for sequencing was cord blood. The chain is assembled from TRBV7-9 and TRBJ1-1; the D gene assignment is ambiguous. CDR3 sequence: CASSPGKAFF. The nucleotide sequence reads TGTGCCAGCAGCCCCGGAAAAGCTTTCTTT.